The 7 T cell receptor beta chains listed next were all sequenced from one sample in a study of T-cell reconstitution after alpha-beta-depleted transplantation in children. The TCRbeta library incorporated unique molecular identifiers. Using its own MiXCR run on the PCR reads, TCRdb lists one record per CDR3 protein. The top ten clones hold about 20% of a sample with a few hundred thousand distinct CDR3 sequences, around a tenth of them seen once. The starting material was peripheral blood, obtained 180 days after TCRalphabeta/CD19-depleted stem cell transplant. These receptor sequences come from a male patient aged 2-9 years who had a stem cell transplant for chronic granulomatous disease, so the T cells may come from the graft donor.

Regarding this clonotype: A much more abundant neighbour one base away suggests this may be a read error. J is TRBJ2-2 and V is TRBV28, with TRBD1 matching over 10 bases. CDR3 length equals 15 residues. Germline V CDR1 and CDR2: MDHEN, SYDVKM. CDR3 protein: CASWGQGRDTRELFF. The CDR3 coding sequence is TGTGCCAGTTGGGGACAGGGGAGGGACACCCGGGAGCTGTTTTTT.

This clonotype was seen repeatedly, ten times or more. DNA for the CDR3: TGCAGTGCTAGTATAGCGGGAACCTACAATGAGCAGTTCTTC. Translated: CSASIAGTYNEQFF. The rearrangement links TRBV20-1 to TRBJ2-1; 8 bases map to TRBD2. Germline V lookup: CDR1 DFQATT, CDR2 SNEGSKA (reference sequence). V shed 3 bases and J 2 bases; nucleotides not matched to a gene: 3. This CDR3 comprises 14 residues.

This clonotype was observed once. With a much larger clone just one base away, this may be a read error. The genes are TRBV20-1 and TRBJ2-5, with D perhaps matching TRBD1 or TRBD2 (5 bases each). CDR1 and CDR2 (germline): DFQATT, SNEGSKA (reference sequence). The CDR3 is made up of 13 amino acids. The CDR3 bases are TGCAGCGCAACCGGGGCGACTAAAGAGACCCAGTACTTC. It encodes CSATGATKETQYF.

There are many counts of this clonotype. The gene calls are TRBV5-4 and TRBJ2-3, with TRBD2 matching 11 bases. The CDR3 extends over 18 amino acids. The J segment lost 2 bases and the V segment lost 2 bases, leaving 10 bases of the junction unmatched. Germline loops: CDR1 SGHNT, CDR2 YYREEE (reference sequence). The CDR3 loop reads CASSLPGLAERSTDTQYF. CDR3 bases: TGTGCCAGCAGCTTACCGGGACTAGCGGAGAGGTCCACAGATACGCAGTATTTT.

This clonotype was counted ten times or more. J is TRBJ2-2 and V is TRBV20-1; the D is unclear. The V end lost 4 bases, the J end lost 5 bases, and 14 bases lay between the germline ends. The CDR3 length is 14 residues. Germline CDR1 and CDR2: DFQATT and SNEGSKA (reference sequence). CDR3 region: CSATRGPITGELFF. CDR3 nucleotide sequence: TGCAGTGCTACCAGAGGACCTATTACCGGGGAGCTGTTTTTT.

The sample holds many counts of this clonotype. CDR3 in amino acids: CSATLGPGGTEAFF. As DNA, the CDR3 is TGCAGTGCGACATTGGGACCAGGGGGGACTGAAGCTTTCTTT. The V call is TRBV20-1, the J call TRBJ1-1, with TRBD1 identical over 7 bases. The length of the CDR3 is 14 residues. V was clipped by 6 bases and J by 5 bases; unmatched bases: 12. Germline CDR1 is DFQATT and CDR2 is SNEGSKA (reference sequence).

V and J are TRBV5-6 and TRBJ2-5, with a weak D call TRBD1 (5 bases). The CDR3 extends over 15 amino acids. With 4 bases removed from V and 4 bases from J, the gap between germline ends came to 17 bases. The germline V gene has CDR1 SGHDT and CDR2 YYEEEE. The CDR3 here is CASSVKARVGETQYF. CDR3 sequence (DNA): TGTGCCAGCAGCGTTAAGGCCAGGGTCGGAGAGACCCAGTACTTC.